This T cell receptor (beta chain) appears in the sequencing data of a study of T-cell reconstitution after alpha-beta-depleted transplantation in children. Construction of the TCRbeta library involved unique molecular identifiers. TCRdb used MiXCR to reprocess the PCR reads, holding one entry per CDR3 protein. Among hundreds of thousands of distinct CDR3 sequences listed, approximately 10% were seen once. The germline CDR1 and CDR2 sequences are SGHVS and FQNEAQ. V was shortened by 1 base and J by 0 bases, with 12 bases between the two germline ends. This CDR3 has 17 residues. This clonotype was recorded a few times.

V is TRBV7-8 and J is TRBJ2-2; perhaps TRBD2 as D (6 bases). This specimen consisted of PBMCs from the stem cell graft donor, obtained from the stem cell graft. This TCR derives from a human donor who donated a stem cell graft to a child with acute lymphoblastic leukemia. The CDR3 DNA reads as TGTGCCAGCAGCTTAGTGGGGCGGGGCGCGAACACCGGGGAGCTGTTTTTT. Translating gives CASSLVGRGANTGELFF.